These T cell receptor beta chains were read from a single sample in a study of neoadjuvant anti-PD-1 for oral cavity cancer. Profiling relied on immunoSEQ multiplex PCR, and the TCRdb table lists in-frame clones only, not all of them. This sample has around 14,000 clones, with about 67% found just once. The input for sequencing was PBMCs, taken before nivolumab (anti-PD-1) treatment. All receptors derive from a person between 40 and 79 years old with oral cavity squamous cell carcinoma. CDR3s include the opening cysteine and the closing phenylalanine or tryptophan. Fields, in order: J gene, D gene, V gene, clone size, CDR3 length, CDR3 DNA, CDR3 protein. D genes are given only for firm matches. Rows give clone size only sometimes, using once, few, many, or a class for an expanded clone.

TRBJ2-1,TRBD1,TRBV19,few,16,TGTGCCAGTAGTAGGGGACAGGTTATCTCCTACAATGAGCAGTTCTTC,CASSRGQVISYNEQFF
TRBJ2-2,NA,TRBV5-6,NA,14,TGTGCCAGCAGCTTGGCCCCGAACACCGGGGAGCTGTTTTTT,CASSLAPNTGELFF
TRBJ2-1,TRBD1,TRBV7-3,NA,15,TGTGCCAGCAGCTTAACTTCGGGACAGGCCTATGAGCAGTTCTTC,CASSLTSGQAYEQFF
TRBJ2-7,TRBD2,TRBV6-1,NA,15,TGTGCCAGCAGTCCGGCGGGGGGTGTCCGCTACGAGCAGTACTTC,CASSPAGGVRYEQYF
TRBJ2-3,TRBD2,TRBV7-9,NA,16,TGTGCCAGCACCTCCCAAACTAGCGGGAGTCCAGATACGCAGTATTTT,CASTSQTSGSPDTQYF
TRBJ1-1,NA,TRBV11-3,NA,15,TGTGCCAGCAGCCCTTCGGGACATCAGGGCGCTGAAGCTTTCTTT,CASSPSGHQGAEAFF
TRBJ1-4,NA,TRBV5-6,NA,15,TGTGCCAGCAGCTTAGTCAACAGGGAGAATGAAAAACTGTTTTTT,CASSLVNRENEKLFF
TRBJ2-7,NA,TRBV19,NA,15,TGTGCCACCACCACGACGGGACCTTCGCGGGAAGAGCAGTACTTC,CATTTTGPSREEQYF
TRBJ1-5,NA,TRBV28,few,14,TGTGCCAGCAGCCCCACGGGGGCTGGCCAGCCCCAGCATTTT,CASSPTGAGQPQHF
TRBJ1-6,NA,TRBV11-2,NA,13,TGTGCCAGCAGCTTAGAATCCAGTTCACCCCTCCACTTT,CASSLESSSPLHF
TRBJ2-7,NA,TRBV28,few,11,TGTGCCAGCAGCTCGAGTTTCGAGCAGTACTTC,CASSSSFEQYF
TRBJ2-7,NA,TRBV7-8,few,15,TGTGCCAGCAGCTTAGGCGGGCCCCCGGGCCACGAGCAGTACTTC,CASSLGGPPGHEQYF
TRBJ2-3,NA,TRBV5-1,NA,13,TGCGCCAGCAGCTTTGACGCCGACCTCAGAATGTATTTT,CASSFDADLRMYF
TRBJ2-7,NA,TRBV2,few,15,TGTGCCAGCAGTGAGCAAGGTAGCAAAGGCTACGAGCAGTACTTC,CASSEQGSKGYEQYF
TRBJ2-3,TRBD2,TRBV7-9,NA,15,TGTGCCAGCAGCTTAGATGCGGGAGGGACAGATACGCAGTATTTT,CASSLDAGGTDTQYF
TRBJ1-1,TRBD1,TRBV19,NA,16,TGTGCCAGTAGTCCTACAGGGGTAGGCCTGAACACTGAAGCTTTCTTT,CASSPTGVGLNTEAFF
TRBJ2-2,TRBD1,TRBV7-6,few,17,TGTGCCAGCAGCCGGATTGGGACAGGGGGCGAGTCCGGGGAGCTGTTTTTT,CASSRIGTGGESGELFF
TRBJ2-7,NA,TRBV27,NA,14,TGTGCCAGCAGTTTAGTCTCAGTCCCCTACGAGCAGTACTTC,CASSLVSVPYEQYF
TRBJ2-7,NA,TRBV2,NA,16,TGTGCCAGCAGTGTCTCGTCCGACCCTTACCTATACGAGCAGTACTTC,CASSVSSDPYLYEQYF
TRBJ1-4,NA,TRBV7-9,NA,15,TGTGCCAGCAGCTTAGCGTGGGGAAGGGATGAAAAACTGTTTTTT,CASSLAWGRDEKLFF
TRBJ1-2,TRBD1,TRBV11-2,NA,14,TGTGCCAGCAGCGCAGACAGGGAGCGGGGAAGCTACACCTTC,CASSADRERGSYTF
TRBJ2-3,TRBD1,TRBV28,NA,16,TGTGCCAGCAGTTCACCCGGGACAGGGGGCTTAGATACGCAGTATTTT,CASSSPGTGGLDTQYF
TRBJ2-3,NA,TRBV29-1,NA,11,TGCAGCGACCTTCGGGCAGATACGCAGTATTTT,CSDLRADTQYF
TRBJ2-3,NA,TRBV9,NA,12,TGTGCCAGCAGCGCCAGGGCAGATACGCAGTATTTT,CASSARADTQYF
TRBJ1-2,TRBD1,TRBV7-9,once,15,TGTGCCAGCAGCCCGACAGGGACTCTCAACTATGGCTACACCTTC,CASSPTGTLNYGYTF
TRBJ1-2,NA,TRBV4-2,NA,13,TGTGCCAGCAGCCCTCGAAGATGGGAGGGCTACACCTTC,CASSPRRWEGYTF
TRBJ2-5,NA,TRBV7-2,NA,14,TGTGCCAGCAGCTTAGGAGTGTACCAAGAGACCCAGTACTTC,CASSLGVYQETQYF
TRBJ2-2,TRBD2,TRBV5-4,NA,16,TGTGCCAGCAGGACGACTAGCGGTATAAACACCGGGGAGCTGTTTTTT,CASRTTSGINTGELFF
TRBJ2-7,NA,TRBV7-2,NA,15,TGTGCCAGCAGCTTAGCGTTAGGGGGGGTGCGGGAGCAGTACTTC,CASSLALGGVREQYF